The clone carrying this TCR beta chain was found a few times. Trimming took off 6 bases at V and 4 bases at J, with 17 bases between the two ends. The CDR3 totals 15 residues. Germline V gene lookup returns CDR1 MNHEY and CDR2 SVGEGT. TCRdb re-called clones via MiXCR from the PCR reads. The sample has 45,000 or so clones; roughly 3.9% are singletons. No patient had received any treatment before thyroid surgery. These data belong to a study of metastatic and nonmetastatic thyroid tumors. The chain recombines TRBV6-2 or TRBV6-3 with TRBJ2-3, with D maybe TRBD2 (5 bases). This TCR derives from a female donor with papillary thyroid cancer or a benign thyroid nodule (not recorded which). Some clones in this sample may be carry-over from other donors' samples. Sequenced sample: blood. The DNA for the CDR3 is TGTGCCAGCAGCATGGACTTACCAAACTCAGATACGCAGTATTTT. Translating it yields CASSMDLPNSDTQYF.